This T cell receptor beta chain emerged from a study of cytomegalovirus exposure and HLA in healthy donors. 13 Jbeta primers and 60 Vbeta primers were used for the PCR. Some clones are missing from TCRdb's copy, which holds only in-frame ones; the method was immunoSEQ multiplex PCR. The sample shows tens of thousands of clones, over 75% of them seen only once. Though probably carrying unrecorded immune exposures, donors were nominally healthy at sampling. The clonotype originates from a girl aged 2 to 9 in good health and CMV-seropositive. Sequencing was performed on PBMCs.

CDR3 DNA: TGCGCCAGCAGCCCATCGACTAGCGGGAGGGACATTCAGTACTTC. It is translated as CASSPSTSGRDIQYF. J is TRBJ2-4 and V is TRBV4-1; 14 positions match TRBD2. Germline V gene lookup returns CDR1 MGHRA and CDR2 YSYEKL. Germline trimming cut 4 bases from V and 8 bases from J; bases unmatched to any gene: 4. This CDR3 region has 15 residues.